This TCR beta chain was retrieved from a study of CD8+ T cells in alopecia areata. Reverse transcribed after extraction, RNA yielded cDNA as the sequencing template. Generated by immunoSEQ multiplex PCR, the TCRdb table keeps only in-frame clones and is missing some. The table lists 50,000 to 70,000 clones, about 40% of them singletons. Trimming removed 8 bases at V and 2 bases at J, with 13 bases between. The CDR3 loop spans 14 amino acids. Per germline, CDR1 SNHLY and CDR2 FYNNEI. Sequencing was carried out using NKG2D-low CD8+ T cells sorted from blood. The chain has TRBV2 and TRBJ1-5; D might be TRBD1 (6 bases). The source is a human donor with alopecia areata. The CDR3 loop is CASAGAYGNQPQHF. In DNA, the CDR3 is TGTGCCAGCGCAGGGGCGTATGGCAATCAGCCCCAGCATTTT.